This T cell receptor (beta chain) was found in a study of Graves' ophthalmopathy and Graves' hyperthyroidism. This clonotype has a count of ten or more. Between the trimmed V and J ends, which lost 8 bases and 0 bases, there was a span of 9 bases. This CDR3 has 13 residues. Germline CDR1 is KGHDR and CDR2 is SFDVKD. TCR beta CDR3 regions were amplified from RNA transcripts. Second-round multiplex PCR followed a first-round RT-PCR using HTBI primers. TCRdb re-analysed the multiplex PCR reads in MiXCR, keeping a single row per CDR3 protein. The profile shows 150,000 to 200,000 distinct CDR3 sequences, approximately 40% of them singletons.

Sequenced material: peripheral blood. The receptor comes from a man aged 25-45 years with Graves' ophthalmopathy. The V gene is TRBV24-1, the J gene TRBJ1-1; D unresolved. CDR3 sequence reads: CATMAEMNTEAFF. As DNA, the CDR3 is TGTGCCACCATGGCAGAGATGAACACTGAAGCTTTCTTT.